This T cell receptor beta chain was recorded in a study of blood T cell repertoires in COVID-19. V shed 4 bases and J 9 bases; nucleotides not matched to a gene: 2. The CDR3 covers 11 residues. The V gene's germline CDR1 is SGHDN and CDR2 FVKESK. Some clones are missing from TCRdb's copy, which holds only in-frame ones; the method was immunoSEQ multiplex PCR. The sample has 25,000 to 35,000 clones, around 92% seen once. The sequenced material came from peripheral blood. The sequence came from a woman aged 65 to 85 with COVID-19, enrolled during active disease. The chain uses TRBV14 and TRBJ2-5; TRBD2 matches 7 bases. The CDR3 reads CASSLGGAQYF. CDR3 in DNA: TGTGCCAGCAGCCTGGGGGGGGCCCAGTACTTC.